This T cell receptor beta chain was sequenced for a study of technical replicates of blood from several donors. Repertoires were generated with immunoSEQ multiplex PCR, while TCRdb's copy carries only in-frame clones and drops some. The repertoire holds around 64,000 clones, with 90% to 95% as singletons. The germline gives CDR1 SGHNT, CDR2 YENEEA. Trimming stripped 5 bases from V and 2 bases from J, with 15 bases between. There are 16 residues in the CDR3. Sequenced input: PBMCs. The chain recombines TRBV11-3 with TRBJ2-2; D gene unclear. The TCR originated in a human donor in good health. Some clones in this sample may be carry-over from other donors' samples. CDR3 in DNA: TGTGCCAGCAGCCCCCCCCCACCACTAAACACCGGGGAGCTGTTTTTT. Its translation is CASSPPPPLNTGELFF.